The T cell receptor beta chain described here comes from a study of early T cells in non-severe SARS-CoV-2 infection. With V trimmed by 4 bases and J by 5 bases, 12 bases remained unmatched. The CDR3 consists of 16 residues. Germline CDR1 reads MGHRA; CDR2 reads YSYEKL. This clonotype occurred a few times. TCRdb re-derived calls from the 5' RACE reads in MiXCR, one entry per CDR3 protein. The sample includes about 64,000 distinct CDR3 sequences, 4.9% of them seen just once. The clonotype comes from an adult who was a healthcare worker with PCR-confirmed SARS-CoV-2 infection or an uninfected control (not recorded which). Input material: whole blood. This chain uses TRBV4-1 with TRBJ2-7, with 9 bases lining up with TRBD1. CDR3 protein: CASSPGQGTVMDEQYF. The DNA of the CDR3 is TGCGCCAGCAGCCCGGGACAGGGAACCGTTATGGACGAGCAGTACTTC.